The rows below give T cell receptor beta chains drawn from one sample of a study of blood T cell repertoires in COVID-19. TCRdb keeps only in-frame clones here, not all; method: immunoSEQ multiplex PCR. The top ten hold approximately 23% of the sample, which has more than 85,000 clones, about 84% seen once. The sequencing sample was made of peripheral blood. These receptors were collected from a man at least 80 years old with active or convalescent COVID-19. CDR3s include the opening cysteine and the closing phenylalanine or tryptophan. D genes are given only for firm matches. Rows may omit the clone size; those that give it use once, few, many or a size class.

CDR3 length | J gene | D gene | V gene | clone size | CDR3 DNA | CDR3 protein
15 | TRBJ1-2 | TRBD1 | TRBV9 | . | TGTGCCAGCAGCGTAGTGGGACAGGGGCACTATGGCTACACCTTC | CASSVVGQGHYGYTF
18 | TRBJ2-5 | TRBD2 | TRBV5-1 | . | TGCGCCAGCAGCGCCCACGCCCTTGGGCGGGGGACGGGTGAGACCCAGTACTTC | CASSAHALGRGTGETQYF
16 | TRBJ1-5 | . | TRBV4-3 | . | TGCGCCAGCAGCCAAGATACCGGCGTCTCGGGAGGGTCCCAGCATTTT | CASSQDTGVSGGSQHF
16 | TRBJ1-2 | . | TRBV30 | . | TGTGCCTGGAGTGCCGCGGGCGGGGGAACGGGCTATGGCTACACCTTC | CAWSAAGGGTGYGYTF
17 | TRBJ2-6 | . | TRBV4-1 | many | TGCGCCAGCAGCCCAGCGGGTCCGATTTCTGGGGCCAACGTCCTGACTTTC | CASSPAGPISGANVLTF
10 | TRBJ1-1 | . | TRBV2 | once | TGTGCCAGCACATTTTTTTCAGCTTTCTTT | CASTFFSAFF
14 | TRBJ1-1 | . | TRBV23-1 | . | TGCGCCAGCAGTCTCCCCAGGGTCCACACTGAAGCTTTCTTT | CASSLPRVHTEAFF
13 | TRBJ1-1 | . | TRBV19 | . | TGTGCCAGTAGTATACAGGCGAACACTGAAGCTTTCTTT | CASSIQANTEAFF
12 | TRBJ2-7 | . | TRBV3-1/TRBV3-2 | once | TGTGCCAGCAGCCAAGATCGAATGGACTCTATATTC | CASSQDRMDSIF
16 | TRBJ2-2 | . | TRBV24-1 | . | TGTGCCACCGGGGGAGGTCAGACGGCGAACACCGGGGAGCTGTTTTTT | CATGGGQTANTGELFF
14 | TRBJ2-5 | TRBD2 | TRBV30 | . | TGTGCCTGGGCTCCGGGACTAGCGGCAGAGACCCAGTACTTC | CAWAPGLAAETQYF
16 | TRBJ2-1 | TRBD2 | TRBV6-6 | . | TGTGCCAGCAGTCCTAGCGGGGCGAGCTCCTACAATGAGCAGTTCTTC | CASSPSGASSYNEQFF
14 | TRBJ2-7 | . | TRBV29-1 | . | TGCAGCGTTGTGCCCCTGGGCCTGTCCTACGAGCAGTACTTC | CSVVPLGLSYEQYF
18 | TRBJ1-4 | TRBD1 | TRBV6-2/TRBV6-3 | many | TGTGCCAGCAGTTACCACTCCGGACAGGGGACAACTAATGAAAAACTGTTTTTT | CASSYHSGQGTTNEKLFF
15 | TRBJ2-7 | . | TRBV5-4 | once | TGTGCCAGCAGCTTGGCGCAGGGGCCAGCATACGAGCAGTACTTC | CASSLAQGPAYEQYF
16 | TRBJ1-6 | TRBD1 | TRBV6-6 | . | TGTGCCAGCAGCCCTGGACAGGGGGTCGAGAATTCACCCCTCCACTTT | CASSPGQGVENSPLHF
15 | TRBJ2-5 | TRBD1 | TRBV2 | . | TGTGCCAGCAGCACCAATGGACAGGGGACAGAGACCCAGTACTTC | CASSTNGQGTETQYF
15 | TRBJ1-2 | . | TRBV21-1 | . | TGTGCCAGCAGCGGCCGGGACAGGGAATTCTATGGCTACACCTTC | CASSGRDREFYGYTF
17 | TRBJ2-1 | TRBD2 | TRBV6-2/TRBV6-3 | . | TGTGCCAGCAGTTACGGCGGGGGGGCCATCTCCTACAATGAGCAGTTCTTC | CASSYGGGAISYNEQFF
15 | TRBJ2-3 | . | TRBV7-8 | once | TGTGCCAGCAGCCGAGTGGGGGGGGGCGAAGATACGCAGTATTTT | CASSRVGGGEDTQYF
16 | TRBJ1-6 | . | TRBV28 | . | TGTGCCAGCGACCCAGGAGGGAACTCCTATAATTCACCCCTCCACTTT | CASDPGGNSYNSPLHF
13 | TRBJ2-7 | . | TRBV12-3/TRBV12-4 | . | TGTGCCAGCAGTTGGGGCAGTACCTACGAGCAGTACTTC | CASSWGSTYEQYF
13 | TRBJ1-1 | . | TRBV7-3 | . | TGTGCCAGCAGCCATGAGGGGGACACTGAAGCTTTCTTT | CASSHEGDTEAFF
14 | TRBJ2-1 | TRBD1 | TRBV10-3 | . | TGTGCCATCAGTGGGACAGGTCCGGGGAATGAGCAGTTCTTC | CAISGTGPGNEQFF
11 | TRBJ1-1 | . | TRBV24-1 | . | TGTGCCACCACGCGGGGAGCTGAAGCTTTCTTT | CATTRGAEAFF
14 | TRBJ1-1 | . | TRBV7-8 | . | TGTGCCAGCAGCAGCGGGCAGAGGAACACTGAAGCTTTCTTT | CASSSGQRNTEAFF
15 | TRBJ2-2 | TRBD2 | TRBV11-2 | . | TGTGCCAGCAGGCGTCCGGGAGGCAGAACCGGGGAGCTGTTTTTT | CASRRPGGRTGELFF
11 | TRBJ2-4 | TRBD1 | TRBV12-3/TRBV12-4 | . | TGTGCCACCGGACAGGGAGGCATTCAGTACTTC | CATGQGGIQYF
17 | TRBJ2-5 | TRBD1 | TRBV5-1 | . | TGCGCCAGCAGCTCCCTCCGGACCGGGACAGGGTTTGAGACCCAGTACTTC | CASSSLRTGTGFETQYF
15 | TRBJ2-7 | . | TRBV5-5 | . | TGTGCCAGCAGCTTGGCAGTCGCCCCGACCTACGAGCAGTACTTC | CASSLAVAPTYEQYF
13 | TRBJ2-2 | . | TRBV6-5 | . | TGTGCCAGCAGTCCCCAGGGCACCGGGGAGCTGTTTTTT | CASSPQGTGELFF
15 | TRBJ1-1 | TRBD1 | TRBV9 | . | TGTGCCAGCAGCGTAGAGGACAGGGGGTACACTGAAGCTTTCTTT | CASSVEDRGYTEAFF
15 | TRBJ1-2 | TRBD1 | TRBV5-1 | . | TGCGCCAGCAGCTTGGAGACAGGGGGAAACTATGGCTACACCTTC | CASSLETGGNYGYTF
17 | TRBJ2-5 | TRBD2 | TRBV30 | . | TGTGCCTGGAGTGCCTATTGGCGGGGGGTAACACGGGAGACCCAGTACTTC | CAWSAYWRGVTRETQYF
16 | TRBJ2-5 | . | TRBV15 | . | TGTGCCACCAGCAGAGAGAAGGGCACCGGCGGGGAGACCCAGTACTTC | CATSREKGTGGETQYF
12 | TRBJ2-1 | . | TRBV3-1/TRBV3-2 | . | TGTGCCAGCAGCCAGCTAGGGGGTGAGCAGTTCTTC | CASSQLGGEQFF
15 | TRBJ2-5 | . | TRBV4-2 | . | TGTGCCAGCGCCCCCTTTGAGGCGGTGGGAGAGACCCAGTACTTC | CASAPFEAVGETQYF
15 | TRBJ2-1 | . | TRBV7-9 | . | TGTGCCAGCATCGGCGGATCACTCTCCTACAATGAGCAGTTCTTC | CASIGGSLSYNEQFF
12 | TRBJ2-7 | . | TRBV19 | . | TGTGCCAGTAGTACGCAGGATTCCGAGCAGTACTTC | CASSTQDSEQYF